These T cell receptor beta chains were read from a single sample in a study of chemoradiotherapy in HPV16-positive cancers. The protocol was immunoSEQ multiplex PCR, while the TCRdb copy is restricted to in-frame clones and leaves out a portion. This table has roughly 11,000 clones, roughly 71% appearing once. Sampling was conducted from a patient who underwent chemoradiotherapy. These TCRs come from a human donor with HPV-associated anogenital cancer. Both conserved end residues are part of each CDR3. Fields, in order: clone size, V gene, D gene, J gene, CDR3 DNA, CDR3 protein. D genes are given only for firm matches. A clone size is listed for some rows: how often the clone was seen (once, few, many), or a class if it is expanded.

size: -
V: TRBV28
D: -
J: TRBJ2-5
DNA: TGTGCCAGCAGTTTCAGGCTGACAGCACTACGAGAGACCCAGTACTTC
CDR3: CASSFRLTALRETQYF

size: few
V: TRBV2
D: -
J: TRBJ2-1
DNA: TGTGCCAGCAGGACGGAATTGAGCTCCTACAATGAGCAGTTCTTC
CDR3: CASRTELSSYNEQFF

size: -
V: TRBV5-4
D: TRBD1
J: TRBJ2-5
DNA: TGTGCCAGCAGCCGCTACGACAGGGTCCAAGAGACCCAGTACTTC
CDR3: CASSRYDRVQETQYF

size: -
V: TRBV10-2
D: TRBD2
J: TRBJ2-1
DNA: TGCGCCAGCTGGACGACTAGCGGGTTCTCCTACAATGAGCAGTTCTTC
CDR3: CASWTTSGFSYNEQFF

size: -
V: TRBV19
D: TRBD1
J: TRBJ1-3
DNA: TGTGCCAGTAACGAAGCAGGGGGCATAGGTGGAAACACCATATATTTT
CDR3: CASNEAGGIGGNTIYF

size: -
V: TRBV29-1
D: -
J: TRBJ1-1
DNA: TGCAGCGCTAGTTACACAGGGTCTTGGGACACTGAAGCTTTCTTT
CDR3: CSASYTGSWDTEAFF

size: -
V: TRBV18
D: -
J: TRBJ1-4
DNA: TGTGCCAGCTCACCTCAGAGGGGAATCGATGAAAAACTGTTTTTT
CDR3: CASSPQRGIDEKLFF

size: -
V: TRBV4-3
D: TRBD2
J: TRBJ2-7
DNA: TGCGCCAGCAGCCAAGAAGGCCCGGGACTAGTTGCCTACGAGCAGTACTTC
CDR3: CASSQEGPGLVAYEQYF

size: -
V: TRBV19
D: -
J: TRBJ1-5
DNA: TGTGCCAGTAGTATTGTAACCGGAGCTGGGGGAAGTCAGCCCCAGCATTTT
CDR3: CASSIVTGAGGSQPQHF

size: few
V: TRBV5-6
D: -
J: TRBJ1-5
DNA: TGTGCCAGCAGCTTGATCAAGGGTCGCAATCAGCCCCAGCATTTT
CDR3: CASSLIKGRNQPQHF

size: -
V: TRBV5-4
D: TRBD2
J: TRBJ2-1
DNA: TGTGCCTACAAAGCGGGGACTAGCGGGACCTACAATGAGCAGTTCTTC
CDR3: CAYKAGTSGTYNEQFF

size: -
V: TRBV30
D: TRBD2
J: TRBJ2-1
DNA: TGTGCCTGGAGTGACAAGCGGGAGTACGATGAGCAGTTCTTC
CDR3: CAWSDKREYDEQFF

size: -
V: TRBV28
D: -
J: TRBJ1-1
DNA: TGTGCCAGCAGAAACCGAGGGAACACTGAAGCTTTCTTT
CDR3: CASRNRGNTEAFF

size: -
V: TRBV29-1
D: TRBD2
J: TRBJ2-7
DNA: TGCAGCGTTGAATTCGTTGGGCGGGAGGGCCACGACGAGCAGTACTTC
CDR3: CSVEFVGREGHDEQYF

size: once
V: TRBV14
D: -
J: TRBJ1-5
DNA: TGTGCCAGCAGCCAAGGGCTGTTTCAGCCCCAGCATTTT
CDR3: CASSQGLFQPQHF

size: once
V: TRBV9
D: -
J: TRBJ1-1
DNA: TGTGCCAGCAGCGTAGATTTGGGACTGAACACTGAAGCTTTCTTT
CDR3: CASSVDLGLNTEAFF

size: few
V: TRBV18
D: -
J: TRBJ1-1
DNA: TGTGCCAGCGCAGGCCAGGGAGGGAACACTGAAGCTTTCTTT
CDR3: CASAGQGGNTEAFF

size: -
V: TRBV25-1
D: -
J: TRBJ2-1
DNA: TGTGCCAGCATGAAAGGGGGCGCGGGGTACAATGAGCAGTTCTTC
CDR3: CASMKGGAGYNEQFF

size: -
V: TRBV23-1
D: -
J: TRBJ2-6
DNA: TGCGCCAGCAGACCAGCGGTCCCTGGGGCCAACGTCCTGACTTTC
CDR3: CASRPAVPGANVLTF

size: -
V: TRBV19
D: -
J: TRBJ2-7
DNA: TGTGCCAGCGAAGACAGGGCGGGGATCGAGCAGTACTTC
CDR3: CASEDRAGIEQYF

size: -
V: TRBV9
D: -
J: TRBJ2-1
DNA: TGTGCCAGCAGCTACAAGGAGCTCCCCTCTTACAATGAGCAGTTCTTC
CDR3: CASSYKELPSYNEQFF

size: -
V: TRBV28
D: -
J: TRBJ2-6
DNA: TGTGCCAGCAGTCGGGGACGGCACGCGGGGGCCAACGTCCTGACTTTC
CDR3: CASSRGRHAGANVLTF

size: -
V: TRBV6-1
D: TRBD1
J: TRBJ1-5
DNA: TGTGCCAGCAGTGATGAAGAGGGGGCGGGATGGCAGCCCCAGCATTTT
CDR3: CASSDEEGAGWQPQHF

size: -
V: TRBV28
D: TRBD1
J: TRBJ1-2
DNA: TGTGCCAGCAGTTTTTCCGCCGGACAGGGCTATGGCTACACCTTC
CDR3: CASSFSAGQGYGYTF

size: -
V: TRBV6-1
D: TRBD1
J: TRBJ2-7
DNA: TGTGCCAGCAGTGAAGTATCCGGGACAGGGAGGGAGCAGTACTTC
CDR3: CASSEVSGTGREQYF

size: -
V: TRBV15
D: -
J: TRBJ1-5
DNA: TGTGCCACCAGCAGAGATGGGTATAGGGATCAGCCCCAGCATTTT
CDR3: CATSRDGYRDQPQHF

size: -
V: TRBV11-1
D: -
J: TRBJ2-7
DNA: TGTGCCAGCAGCTTACTTAGCGGCCCCTACGAGCAGTACTTC
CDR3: CASSLLSGPYEQYF

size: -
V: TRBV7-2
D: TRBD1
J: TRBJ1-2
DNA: TGTGCCAGCAGCCCGAGGGACAGGGTAAATGGCTACACCTTC
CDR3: CASSPRDRVNGYTF

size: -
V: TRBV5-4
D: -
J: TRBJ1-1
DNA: TGTGCCAGCAGCTTCGGGGGTCTGAGGGTTGCAACTGAAGCTTTCTTT
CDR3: CASSFGGLRVATEAFF

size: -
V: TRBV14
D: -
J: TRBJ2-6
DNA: TGTGCCAGCAGCCAGATGGGATCAGCCAACGTCCTGACTTTC
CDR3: CASSQMGSANVLTF

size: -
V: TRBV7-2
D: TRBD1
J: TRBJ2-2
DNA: TGTGCCAGCAGTCGTACAGGGGATCCCGGGGAGCTGTTTTTT
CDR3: CASSRTGDPGELFF

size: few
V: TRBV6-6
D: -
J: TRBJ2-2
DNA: TGTGCCAGCAGTGCCGGGACCGGGGAGCTGTTTTTT
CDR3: CASSAGTGELFF

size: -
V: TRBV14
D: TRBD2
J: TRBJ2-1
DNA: TGTGCCAGCAGCCCCTCCGGGAGGGCCGGCTATGAGCAGTTCTTC
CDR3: CASSPSGRAGYEQFF

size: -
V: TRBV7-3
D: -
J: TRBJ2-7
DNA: TGTGCCAGCAGCCTACTTACAGGTGGCGAGCAGTACTTC
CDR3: CASSLLTGGEQYF

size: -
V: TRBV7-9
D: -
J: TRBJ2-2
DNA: TGTGCCAGCATTTGGGGAAACACCGGGGAGCTGTTTTTT
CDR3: CASIWGNTGELFF

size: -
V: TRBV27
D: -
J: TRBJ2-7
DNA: TGTGCCAGCAGTTCAGGGAGCTCCTACGAGCAGTACTTC
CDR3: CASSSGSSYEQYF

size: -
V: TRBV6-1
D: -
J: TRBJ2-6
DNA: TGTGCCAGCAGTGTATACAGGGCCCGTCAAATATCTGGGGCCAACGTCCTGACTTTC
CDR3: CASSVYRARQISGANVLTF

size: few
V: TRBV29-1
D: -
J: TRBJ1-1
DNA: TGCAGCGTTTCCCGGACGGTAAACACTGAAGCTTTCTTT
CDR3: CSVSRTVNTEAFF

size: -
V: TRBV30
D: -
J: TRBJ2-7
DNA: TGTGCCTGGAGTGTAGGTGCGATCTCCTACGAGCAGTACTTC
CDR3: CAWSVGAISYEQYF

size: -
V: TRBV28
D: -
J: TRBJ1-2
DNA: TGTGCCAGCAGTTTCTCCAGGGACTACACCTTC
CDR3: CASSFSRDYTF

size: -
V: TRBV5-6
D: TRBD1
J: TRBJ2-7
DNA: TGTGCCAGCAGCTTGAGGGGGCCCTCCTACGAGCAGTACTTC
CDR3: CASSLRGPSYEQYF

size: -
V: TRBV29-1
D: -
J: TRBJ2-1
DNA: TGCAGCGTTGTTTACGGGATGTACAATGAGCAGTTCTTC
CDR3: CSVVYGMYNEQFF

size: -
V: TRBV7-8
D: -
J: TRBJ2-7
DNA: TGTGCCAGCAGCTTAGCGCGTTCGCGAACCTACGAGCAGTACTTC
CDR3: CASSLARSRTYEQYF

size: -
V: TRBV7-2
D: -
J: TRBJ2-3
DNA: TGTGCCAGCAGCTTAAGGGGGGAGGGTCCAGATACGCAGTATTTT
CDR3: CASSLRGEGPDTQYF

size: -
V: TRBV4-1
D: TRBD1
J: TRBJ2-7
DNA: TGCGCCAGCAGCCAAAAAGTCACAGGGGGCTACGAGCAGTACTTC
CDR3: CASSQKVTGGYEQYF

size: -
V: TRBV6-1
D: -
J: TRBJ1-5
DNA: TGTGCCAGCAGTGAAGATACAGGGTCGGGCAATCAGCCCCAGCATTTT
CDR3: CASSEDTGSGNQPQHF

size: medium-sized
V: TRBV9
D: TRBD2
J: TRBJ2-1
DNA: TGTGCCAGCAGCGTTACTAGCGGGAGGACCAATGAGCAGTTCTTC
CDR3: CASSVTSGRTNEQFF

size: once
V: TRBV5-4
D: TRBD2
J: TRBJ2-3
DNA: TGTGCCAGCAGCACCGGGGGGGGACTAGCGGGAGGGCCTGTTTTGGGGGATTTT
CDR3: CASSTGGGLAGGPVLGDF

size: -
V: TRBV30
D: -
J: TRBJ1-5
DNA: TGTGCCTGGAGTGGGGGGCCCGATCAGCCCCAGCATTTT
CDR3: CAWSGGPDQPQHF

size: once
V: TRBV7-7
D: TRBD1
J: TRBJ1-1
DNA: TGTGCCAGCAGCAAATCTCCGGGACAGGAAGCTTTCTTT
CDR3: CASSKSPGQEAFF

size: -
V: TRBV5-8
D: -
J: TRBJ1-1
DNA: TGTGCCAGCAGCATACCGACAGCCTACACTGAAGCTTTCTTT
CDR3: CASSIPTAYTEAFF

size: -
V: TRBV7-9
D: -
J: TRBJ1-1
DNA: TGTGCCAGCAGCTTAAGGAACAGGGCGGAGGGGGCTTTCTTT
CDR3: CASSLRNRAEGAFF

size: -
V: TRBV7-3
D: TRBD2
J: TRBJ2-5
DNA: TGTGCCAGCAGCTTAAGGCCAGCGGGAGACGGGGAGACCCAGTACTTC
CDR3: CASSLRPAGDGETQYF

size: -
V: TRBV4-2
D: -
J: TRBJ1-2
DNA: TGTGCCAGCAGCCAAGCAGAGGCACGGGGCAAGGCAGGGTATGGCTACACCTTC
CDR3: CASSQAEARGKAGYGYTF

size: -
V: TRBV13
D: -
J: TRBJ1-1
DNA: TGTGCCAGCAGCCCCCGGCTAAAGGCGACTGAAGCTTTCTTT
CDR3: CASSPRLKATEAFF

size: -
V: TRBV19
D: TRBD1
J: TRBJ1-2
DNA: TGTGCCAGTAGGAGACCCGGGACAGGACGGGAGGGCTACACCTTC
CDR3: CASRRPGTGREGYTF

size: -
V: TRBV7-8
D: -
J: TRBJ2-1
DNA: TGTGCCAGCAGCTTGAGGACGAGAGATGAGCAGTTCTTC
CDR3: CASSLRTRDEQFF

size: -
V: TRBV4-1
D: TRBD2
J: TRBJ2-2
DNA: TGCGCCAGCAGCCAAACCGGGACTAGCGGGAGGGGGTACGAGAACACCGGGGAGCTGTTTTTT
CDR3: CASSQTGTSGRGYENTGELFF

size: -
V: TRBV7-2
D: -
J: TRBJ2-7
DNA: TGTGCCAGCAGCTTAGCCGCCAGCCCCAACGAGCAGTACTTC
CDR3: CASSLAASPNEQYF

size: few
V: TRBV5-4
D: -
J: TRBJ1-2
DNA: TGTGCCAGCAGCTTGGAGCAGGCGTGGAGTGGCTACACCTTC
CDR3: CASSLEQAWSGYTF